Shown below are 18 T cell receptor beta chains from a single sample sequenced in a study of blood T cell repertoires in COVID-19. Measured with immunoSEQ multiplex PCR; TCRdb has only the in-frame clones, and not every one. The sample consists of roughly 67,000 clones, approximately 95% of them appearing once. Source material: peripheral blood. Every receptor here comes from a man aged 70 or older with active COVID-19.

This chain uses TRBV12-3 or TRBV12-4 with TRBJ2-5; D gene uncertain. The CDR3 contains 12 residues. The V and J ends lost 4 bases and 9 bases respectively, with 12 bases between them. The CDR3 loop is CASSSPGRAQYF. The DNA for the CDR3 is TGTGCCAGCAGTTCACCTGGTCGGGCCCAGTACTTC.

J is TRBJ1-5 and V is TRBV6-2 or TRBV6-3; D ambiguous. CDR1 is MNHEY, CDR2 SVGEGT, per germline. The CDR3 contains 15 residues. V lost 2 bases, J lost 2 bases, and 10 bases lay in between. The CDR3 here is CASSYAWGGNQPQHF. In nucleotides, the CDR3 is TGTGCCAGCAGTTACGCCTGGGGAGGCAATCAGCCCCAGCATTTT.

The chain couples TRBV12-5 to TRBJ2-3; 16 bases align to TRBD2. This CDR3 region has 17 residues. Germline values: CDR1 LGHNT, CDR2 FRNRAP. Unmatched junction bases numbered 6, after V lost 4 bases and J lost 5 bases. The CDR3 region has the DNA TGTGCTAGTGGTTCGGGACTAGCGGGGGGGCAGGGAGATACGCAGTATTTT. Its protein is CASGSGLAGGQGDTQYF.

There are a few counts of this clone. The chain joins TRBV21-1 to TRBJ2-7; the table calls TRBD1, which could not be checked here. TRBV21-1 has pseudogene status. The CDR3 covers 14 residues. This CDR3 is CASSRWTGAGEQYV. Here the CDR3 DNA reads TGTGCCAGCAGCCGCTGGACAGGGGCCGGCGAGCAGTACGTC.

The J gene is TRBJ2-7, the V gene TRBV20-1; 9 positions match TRBD1. Germline values: CDR1 DFQATT, CDR2 SNEGSKA (reference sequence). V shed 3 bases, J shed 4 bases, and the junction held 1 base outside the gene matches. The CDR3 extends over 12 amino acids. The CDR3 nucleotides are TGCAGTGCTAGTGGGACAGGGTACGAGCAGTACTTC. This gives the protein CSASGTGYEQYF.

The chain recombines TRBV3-1 (or the pseudogene TRBV3-2) with TRBJ2-7; 12 bases fit TRBD2. Germline CDR1 and CDR2: LGHDT and YNNKEL (reference sequence). This CDR3 region has 13 residues. Trimming at V came to 4 bases and at J to 7 bases, leaving 2 bases not matched to a gene. The CDR3 reads CASSRGTSGEQYV. In DNA form, the CDR3 reads TGTGCCAGCAGCCGAGGGACTAGCGGGGAGCAGTACGTC.

The chain links TRBV18 to TRBJ1-2; 10 nucleotides line up with TRBD1. The CDR3 has 16 residues. Trimming at V came to 3 bases and at J to 7 bases, leaving 11 bases not matched to a gene. Germline CDR1 reads KGHSH; CDR2 reads LQKENI. CDR3 nucleotide sequence: TGTGCCAGCTCACCGTACCCGAGACAGGGGGCTGGTGGCTACACCTTC. It is translated as CASSPYPRQGAGGYTF. The full variable domain, with the rest looked up from reference TRBV18 and TRBJ1-2, is NAGVMQNPRHLVRRRGQEARLRCSPMKGHSHVYWYRQLPEEGLKFMVYLQKENIIDESGMPKERFSAEFPKEGPSILRIQQVVRGDSAAYFCASSPYPRQGAGGYTFGSGTRLTVV.

This chain uses TRBV9 with TRBJ2-1; 9 positions match TRBD1. Trimming removed 7 bases from V and 3 bases from J; junction bases left unmatched: 5. This CDR3 is 14 amino acids long. The V gene's germline CDR1 is SGDLS and CDR2 YYNGEE. The CDR3 sequence is CASDRGELYNEQFF. CDR3 nucleotide sequence: TGTGCCAGCGACAGGGGGGAACTCTACAATGAGCAGTTCTTC.

The gene calls are TRBV27 and TRBJ1-5; TRBD1 matches at 8 bases. The germline V gene encodes CDR1 MNHEY and CDR2 SMNVEV (reference sequence). V shed 5 bases, J shed 5 bases, and the junction held 8 bases outside the gene matches. CDR3 size: 15 residues. CDR3 amino acids: CASSQTGELHQPQHF. As DNA, the CDR3 is TGTGCCAGCAGTCAGACAGGGGAGCTTCATCAGCCCCAGCATTTT.

The V call is TRBV3-1 (or the pseudogene TRBV3-2), the J call TRBJ1-1; D unresolved. The CDR3 runs to 14 residues. V was trimmed by 1 base and J by 1 base, leaving 7 bases between them. The germline V gene has CDR1 LGHDT and CDR2 YNNKEL (reference sequence). This chain's CDR3 is CASSQGLTNTEAFF. The CDR3 DNA reads TGTGCCAGCAGCCAAGGACTTACGAACACTGAAGCTTTCTTT.

The chain combines TRBV5-1 with TRBJ2-1, with D tentatively TRBD2 (5 bases). CDR3 size: 15 residues. Per the germline V gene, CDR1 is SGHRS and CDR2 is YFSETQ. The V and J ends lost 1 base and 0 bases respectively, with 8 bases between them. The CDR3 is CASSLLGSSYNEQFF. The CDR3 coding sequence is TGCGCCAGCAGCTTGTTGGGGAGCTCCTACAATGAGCAGTTCTTC.

The chain links TRBV19 to TRBJ2-5; D perhaps matches TRBD2 (6 bases). The CDR3 spans 13 residues. Trimming pared 8 bases from V and 2 bases from J, leaving 12 bases between. Germline loops: CDR1 LNHDA, CDR2 SQIVND (reference sequence). DNA for the CDR3: TGTGCCAGTGCCCCGCGGGGTCAAGAGACCCAGTACTTC. It translates to CASAPRGQETQYF.

V usage is TRBV13 and J usage is TRBJ2-1; 12 bases map to TRBD2. CDR3 length: 16 residues. Germline V gene lookup returns CDR1 PRHDT and CDR2 FYEKMQ (reference sequence). The trim removed 5 bases at V and 1 base at J, leaving 3 bases unmatched. This chain's CDR3 is CASSPGTSGSYNEQFF. DNA of the CDR3: TGTGCCAGCAGCCCGGGGACTAGCGGGTCCTACAATGAGCAGTTCTTC.

The count of this clone is one. V is TRBV7-6 and J is TRBJ2-3, with 10 bases that match TRBD2. J lost 0 bases, V lost 1 base, and 1 base had no gene match. Germline-derived CDR1 and CDR2 are SGHVS and FNYEAQ. This CDR3 is 16 amino acids long. Here the CDR3 DNA reads TGTGCCAGCAGCTTAGGGACTAGCGGAAGCACAGATACGCAGTATTTT. Its protein is CASSLGTSGSTDTQYF.

The V call is TRBV2, the J call TRBJ2-1, with 9 bases lining up with TRBD2. Trimming took 7 bases from V and 8 from J; bases not matched to a gene: 15. There are 16 residues in the CDR3. CDR1 is SNHLY, CDR2 FYNNEI, per germline. The CDR3 sequence: CASIRRSGLAGDEQFF. CDR3 DNA: TGTGCCAGCATTAGAAGGTCGGGACTAGCAGGTGATGAGCAGTTCTTC.

The chain couples TRBV19 to TRBJ1-1; a possible D gene is TRBD1 (6 bases). Germline V gene lookup returns CDR1 LNHDA and CDR2 SQIVND (reference sequence). This CDR3 has 15 residues. V lost 3 bases and J lost 11, with 22 bases in between. The CDR3 sequence is CASSIEGSRGGAAFF. The CDR3 bases are TGTGCCAGTAGTATTGAGGGCTCTAGGGGGGGTGCGGCTTTCTTT.

The chain links TRBV7-9 to TRBJ2-2, with 11 nucleotides matching TRBD2. The J segment lost 0 bases and the V segment lost 3 bases, leaving 6 bases of the junction unmatched. The CDR3 spans 18 residues. Germline V gene data show CDR1 as SEHNR and CDR2 as FQNEAQ (reference sequence). CDR3: CASSFPSTSGANTGELFF. Written as DNA, the CDR3 is TGTGCCAGCAGCTTTCCCTCGACTAGCGGGGCGAACACCGGGGAGCTGTTTTTT.

The chain uses TRBV5-1 and TRBJ2-2, with D uncertain. Trimming cost V 0 bases and J 4 bases, with 7 bases left between them. CDR1 is SGHRS and CDR2 is YFSETQ in the germline V gene. This CDR3 has 14 amino acids. The CDR3 sequence: CASSLGLSTGELFF. The DNA for the CDR3 is TGCGCCAGCAGCTTGGGTTTGAGCACCGGGGAGCTGTTTTTT.